The 18 T cell receptor beta chains below come from one sample, sequenced in a study of shared clonotypes between healthy human individuals. Profiling relied on immunoSEQ multiplex PCR, and the TCRdb table lists in-frame clones only, not all of them. The data show around 1.1 million clones, with 78% seen just once and 0.6% to 0.75% held by the top ten. The sequenced sample was memory CD4+ T cells from PBMCs. Subset described: CD45RA-negative fraction. The source of these receptors is a man between 18 and 29 years old in good health. Some clones in this sample may be carry-over from other donors' samples.

The chain has TRBV4-2 and TRBJ2-6, with a tentative D call TRBD2 (5 bases). Trimming cost V 2 bases and J 2 bases, with 16 bases left between them. The CDR3 loop spans 18 amino acids. Germline CDR1 LGHNA, CDR2 YNFKEQ. The CDR3 DNA is TGTGCCAGCAGCCAACAGTTTGTGGGAGCTACTGGGGCCAACGTCCTGACTTTC. It is translated as CASSQQFVGATGANVLTF.

This sequence joins TRBV28 and TRBJ1-5; no clear D. The V gene lost 2 bases and the J gene lost 3 bases, with 14 bases spanning the gap. This CDR3 has 16 residues. CDR1 MDHEN and CDR2 SYDVKM come from the germline V gene. The CDR3 here is CASSLVRQQLNQPQHF. In DNA, the CDR3 is TGTGCCAGCAGTTTAGTTAGGCAGCAACTCAATCAGCCCCAGCATTTT.

The chain employs TRBV11-2 and TRBJ1-2; D may be TRBD1 (5 bases). Trimming took 0 bases from V and 7 from J, leaving 15 bases between them. Germline V CDR1 and CDR2: SGHAT, FQNNGV. The CDR3 consists of 15 residues. CDR3 nucleotide sequence: TGTGCCAGCAGCTTAGATATGGGACCCGTCGGTGGCTACACCTTC. Translated, it gives CASSLDMGPVGGYTF.

The CDR3 DNA reads as TGTGCCAGCTCACCAACCCCCGGTCCGGCCGGGACCATATATTTT. It codes for CASSPTPGPAGTIYF. The chain couples TRBV18 to TRBJ1-3, with D hard to call. With 2 bases removed from V and 10 bases from J, the gap between germline ends came to 18 bases. The CDR3 extends over 15 amino acids. Germline V lookup: CDR1 KGHSH, CDR2 LQKENI.

The chain links TRBV14 to TRBJ1-1; 9 bases align to TRBD1. The junction had 7 bases not matched to a gene; V was cut back by 6 bases and J by 11 bases. Germline-derived CDR1 and CDR2 are SGHDN and FVKESK. This CDR3 has 12 amino acids. The CDR3 is CASSIGQGWAFF. The CDR3 DNA reads TGTGCCAGCAGTATTGGACAGGGGTGGGCTTTCTTT.

The chain links TRBV28 to TRBJ1-5; 8 bases map to TRBD1. The V segment lost 9 bases and the J segment 3 bases; nucleotides outside the gene matches: 7. CDR3 length: 14 residues. Germline assignment: CDR1 MDHEN and CDR2 SYDVKM. This chain's CDR3 is CASKQGGPNQPQHF. Here the CDR3 DNA reads TGTGCCAGTAAACAGGGGGGTCCCAATCAGCCCCAGCATTTT.

V usage is TRBV28 and J usage is TRBJ1-5; no definite D call. The germline V gene has CDR1 MDHEN and CDR2 SYDVKM. V lost 8 bases and J lost 4, with 15 bases in between. The CDR3 loop spans 14 amino acids. This chain's CDR3 is CASLNPPPNQPQHF. The CDR3 nucleotides are TGTGCCAGCCTCAACCCCCCCCCAAATCAGCCCCAGCATTTT.

The chain has TRBV7-9 and TRBJ2-1; D uncertain. Trimming removed 2 bases from V and 2 bases from J, with 7 bases in between. Per germline, CDR1 SEHNR and CDR2 FQNEAQ (reference sequence). This CDR3 has 14 amino acids. This CDR3 reads CASSLNAPYNEQFF. The CDR3 DNA is TGTGCCAGCAGCTTAAACGCGCCCTACAATGAGCAGTTCTTC. The full variable domain, in which reference TRBV7-9 and TRBJ2-1 provide the parts outside the CDR3, is DTGVSQNPRHKITKRGQNVTFRCDPISEHNRLYWYRQTLGQGPEFLTYFQNEAQLEKSRLLSDRFSAERPKGSFSTLEIQRTEQGDSAMYLCASSLNAPYNEQFFGPGTRLTVL.

This clone was observed once. This chain joins TRBV5-4 and TRBJ2-2; the D is unclear. Trimming took 4 bases from V and 4 from J, leaving 8 bases between them. Germline V lookup: CDR1 SGHNT, CDR2 YYREEE (reference sequence). This CDR3 comprises 13 residues. The CDR3 bases are TGTGCCAGCAGCCAAATAGTCACCGGGGAGCTGTTTTTT. Residues: CASSQIVTGELFF.

This chain links TRBV6-5 with TRBJ1-2; D is unclear. Trimming left V 7 bases short and J 4 bases short, with 10 bases between. This CDR3 is built from 12 residues. The germline gives CDR1 MNHEY, CDR2 SVGAGI. CDR3 DNA sequence: TGTGCCAGCACGCGGGGAGCCTATGGCTACACCTTC. It specifies CASTRGAYGYTF.

This clone came up a few times. The chain joins TRBV28 to TRBJ1-2; a possible D gene is TRBD1 (5 bases). The CDR3 spans 13 residues. Trimming shortened V by 5 bases and J by 4 bases, and 11 bases separated the two germline ends. Germline CDR1 reads MDHEN; CDR2 reads SYDVKM. The CDR3 is CASSLLGAYGYTF. CDR3 nucleotides: TGTGCCAGCAGTCTTCTCGGGGCCTATGGCTACACCTTC.

The rearrangement links TRBV7-8 to TRBJ2-1; D tentatively reads TRBD1 or TRBD2 (5 bases each). Germline V gene sequence: CDR1 SGHVS, CDR2 FQNEAQ. This CDR3 region has 15 residues. Trimming pared 2 bases from V and 2 bases from J, leaving 10 bases between. CDR3 in amino acids: CASSLRGPTYNEQFF. CDR3 DNA: TGTGCCAGCAGCTTAAGGGGACCCACCTACAATGAGCAGTTCTTC. The full variable domain, in which reference TRBV7-8 and TRBJ2-1 provide the parts outside the CDR3, is GAGVSQSPRYKVAKRGQDVALRCDPISGHVSLFWYQQALGQGPEFLTYFQNEAQLDKSGLPSDRFFAERPEGSVSTLKIQRTQQEDSAVYLCASSLRGPTYNEQFFGPGTRLTVL.

This clone was seen a handful of times. The J gene is TRBJ2-1, the V gene TRBV29-1; D ambiguous. V was cut by 3 bases and J by 3 bases, with 12 bases left in between. CDR3 length equals 14 residues. The germline gives CDR1 SQVTM, CDR2 ANQGSEA. The CDR3 DNA follows: TGCAGCGTTGAGTCGACAAGGGTCTACAATGAGCAGTTCTTC. The encoded protein is CSVESTRVYNEQFF.

This chain links TRBV7-2 with TRBJ2-4; D unclear. CDR1 is SGHTA and CDR2 is FQGNSA in the germline V gene. The CDR3 is made up of 13 amino acids. Trimming removed 2 bases from V and 9 bases from J, with 11 bases in between. This CDR3 reads CASSLSGGIIQYF. The CDR3 DNA reads as TGTGCCAGCAGCTTAAGTGGCGGTATCATTCAGTACTTC.

The rearrangement joins TRBV7-2 to TRBJ2-7, with D perhaps TRBD2 (6 bases). Between the trimmed V and J ends, which lost 2 bases and 7 bases, there was a span of 9 bases. CDR1 SGHTA and CDR2 FQGNSA come from the germline V gene. CDR3 size: 12 residues. CDR3 amino acids: CASSLRGLEQYF. The CDR3 nucleotides are TGTGCCAGCAGCTTAAGGGGACTGGAGCAGTACTTC.

The J gene is TRBJ1-4, the V gene TRBV28; 8 bases map to TRBD1. V lost 4 bases to trimming and J lost 8 bases; unmatched junction nucleotides: 12. In germline, CDR1 is MDHEN, CDR2 SYDVKM. This CDR3 has 16 residues. The CDR3 nucleotides are TGTGCCAGCAGTTCTCCCTGGGGAGGGACAGGAGAAAAACTGTTTTTT. Translation: CASSSPWGGTGEKLFF.

This clone appeared a single time. The genes are TRBV11-2 and TRBJ2-5; TRBD1 might be the D (6 bases). Trimming shortened V by 3 bases and J by 2 bases, and 16 bases separated the two germline ends. The CDR3 is made up of 16 amino acids. Per the germline V gene, CDR1 is SGHAT and CDR2 is FQNNGV. CDR3 protein: CASSFSTGYWQETQYF. The CDR3 DNA reads TGTGCCAGCAGCTTCTCCACAGGGTATTGGCAAGAGACCCAGTACTTC.

The V gene is TRBV2, the J gene TRBJ1-4; D uncertain. Germline V lookup: CDR1 SNHLY, CDR2 FYNNEI. The ends were cut back, 4 bases at V and 8 bases at J, with 11 bases in the middle. The CDR3 runs 13 residues. The CDR3 DNA reads TGTGCCAGCAGTGCCGGTTTCGCCGAAAAACTGTTTTTT. Protein product: CASSAGFAEKLFF.